Presented here are 13 T cell receptor beta chains from one specimen sequenced in a study of cytomegalovirus exposure and HLA in healthy donors (dated by TCRdb to the late 2010s). Library generation was performed with the immunoSEQ multiplex PCR assay. Not all clones reach the TCRdb copy of this immuneACCESS table, which keeps in-frame sequences only. Checked studies attribute under half of the gap to unresolved V genes and leave the rest unexplained. The table for this sample lists some 130,000 clones; roughly 81% of them were counted only once. Of the sample, under 1.5% is held by the ten largest clones. The sample was PBMCs. The receptors shown here come from a woman in her twenties or thirties in good health and CMV-seronegative.

The chain's CDR3 is CASSFGDTYNEQFF. The CDR3 DNA follows: TGCGCCAGCAGCTTCGGGGACACCTACAATGAGCAGTTCTTC. The chain recombines TRBV5-1 with TRBJ2-1, with D possibly matching TRBD1 (6 bases). Deletions cut 2 bases from V and 2 bases from J, with 8 bases between. From germline, CDR1 is SGHRS and CDR2 YFSETQ. CDR3 length: 14 amino acids.

The chain employs TRBV7-3 and TRBJ1-1, with 7 positions matching TRBD1. CDR1 is SGHTA, CDR2 FQGTGA, per germline. V shed 5 bases and J 1 base; nucleotides not matched to a gene: 4. There are 14 residues in the CDR3. CDR3 DNA sequence: TGTGCCAGCAGCCCGACAGGGCCGAACACTGAAGCTTTCTTT. This sequence encodes CASSPTGPNTEAFF.

This chain's CDR3 is CASTRALSEKLFF. CDR3 in DNA: TGTGCCAGCACCAGGGCGTTAAGTGAAAAACTGTTTTTT. The genes are TRBV2 and TRBJ1-4; weak D call: TRBD1 (5 bases). Trimming left V 7 bases short and J 7 bases short, with 13 bases between. CDR3 length equals 13 residues. Germline V gene data show CDR1 as SNHLY and CDR2 as FYNNEI.

DNA of the CDR3: TGTGCCAGCAGTGATTTAAGGGGTTTGGCTCACGAGCAGTACTTC. This translates into CASSDLRGLAHEQYF. The chain is built from TRBV2 and TRBJ2-7, with D perhaps matching TRBD1 (5 bases). CDR1 SNHLY and CDR2 FYNNEI come from the germline V gene. The CDR3 covers 15 residues. V lost 3 bases to trimming and J lost 5 bases, with 17 bases between them. Full variable domain (remainder filled in from reference TRBV2 and TRBJ2-7): EPEVTQTPSHQVTQMGQEVILRCVPISNHLYFYWYRQILGQKVEFLVSFYNNEISEKSEIFDDQFSVERPDGSNFTLKIRSTKLEDSAMYFCASSDLRGLAHEQYFGPGTRLTVT.

The rearrangement uses TRBV2 and TRBJ2-2; TRBD2 matches 8 bases. The CDR3 length is 17 residues. Germline CDR1 SNHLY, CDR2 FYNNEI. The trim removed 7 bases at V and 5 bases at J, leaving 15 bases unmatched. The CDR3 loop is CASIRGTGTRRTGELFF. CDR3 nucleotide sequence: TGTGCCAGCATACGAGGTACCGGGACTAGACGGACCGGGGAGCTGTTTTTT.

The J gene is TRBJ2-1, the V gene TRBV19; D remains ambiguous. CDR1 is LNHDA and CDR2 is SQIVND in the germline V gene (reference sequence). The CDR3 sequence is 17 residues long. The germline V and J ends were trimmed by 3 bases and 0 bases, with 15 bases remaining between them. The CDR3 loop is CASSIPVQRSSYNEQFF. CDR3 DNA sequence: TGTGCCAGTAGTATCCCTGTGCAGCGTAGCTCCTACAATGAGCAGTTCTTC.

This clone was counted a single time. The V call is TRBV29-1, the J call TRBJ1-3, with D tentatively TRBD1 (6 bases). In germline, CDR1 is SQVTM, CDR2 ANQGSEA. The CDR3 sequence is 19 residues long. The ends were cut back, 4 bases at V and 4 bases at J, with 29 bases in the middle. This CDR3 is CSVGDAWPQGGYVGNTIYF. The CDR3, as DNA: TGCAGCGTTGGGGACGCTTGGCCACAGGGCGGATACGTCGGAAACACCATATATTTT. The full variable domain, in which reference TRBV29-1 and TRBJ1-3 provide the parts outside the CDR3, is SAVISQKPSRDICQRGTSLTIQCQVDSQVTMMFWYRQQPGQSLTLIATANQGSEATYESGFVIDKFPISRPNLTFSTLTVSNMSPEDSSIYLCSVGDAWPQGGYVGNTIYFGEGSWLTVV.

V usage is TRBV13 and J usage is TRBJ2-7, with TRBD1 matching over 9 bases. Unmatched junction bases numbered 9, after V lost 4 bases and J lost 2 bases. The CDR3 has 16 amino acids. Germline CDR1 and CDR2: PRHDT and FYEKMQ (reference sequence). The CDR3 DNA sequence: TGTGCCAGCAGCTACTTCGGACAGGGGATAACCTACGAGCAGTACTTC. This translates into CASSYFGQGITYEQYF.

To note about this clone: The DNA is left out, because the CDR3 cannot be placed on it with certainty; the CDR3 is given as TCRdb lists it. The chain couples TRBV2 to TRBJ1-4; TRBD1 reflects the table's D call only, with no check against the DNA. Germline V gene data show CDR1 as SNHLY and CDR2 as FYNNEI. Counting both end residues, the CDR3 totals 14 amino acids. This CDR3 reads CASILDSRREKLFF.

In this sample, this clone turned up a few times. The J gene is TRBJ2-7, the V gene TRBV7-8, with 7 bases fitting TRBD1. The CDR3 contains 14 residues. Germline assignment: CDR1 SGHVS and CDR2 FQNEAQ. V lost 6 bases and J lost 5; bases outside the gene matches: 10. This CDR3 reads CASRKTGAVNEQYF. CDR3 DNA sequence: TGTGCCAGCAGAAAAACAGGGGCTGTCAACGAGCAGTACTTC.

The chain recombines TRBV7-8 with TRBJ1-6; no firm D call. CDR3 length: 12 amino acids. Trimming removed 2 bases at V and 7 bases at J, with 3 bases between. CDR1 is SGHVS and CDR2 is FQNEAQ in the germline V gene. CDR3 DNA: TGTGCCAGCAGCTTAAGCAATTCACCCCTCCACTTT. The encoded protein is CASSLSNSPLHF.

V gene TRBV2 combines with J gene TRBJ1-1; 11 bases line up with TRBD1. V lost 4 bases and J lost 1; bases outside the gene matches: 2. This CDR3 comprises 15 residues. Germline CDR1 and CDR2: SNHLY and FYNNEI. CDR3 in amino acids: CASSGTGGRNTEAFF. CDR3 DNA sequence: TGTGCCAGCAGTGGGACAGGGGGCAGGAACACTGAAGCTTTCTTT.

The CDR3 protein is CASRAQPQHF. CDR3 nucleotide sequence: TGTGCCAGCAGAGCTCAGCCCCAGCATTTT. This chain links TRBV6-5 with TRBJ1-5, with no clear D. The length of the CDR3 is 10 residues. The germline CDR1 and CDR2 sequences are MNHEY and SVGAGI. V dropped 6 bases and J dropped 6 bases, with 3 bases sitting between them.